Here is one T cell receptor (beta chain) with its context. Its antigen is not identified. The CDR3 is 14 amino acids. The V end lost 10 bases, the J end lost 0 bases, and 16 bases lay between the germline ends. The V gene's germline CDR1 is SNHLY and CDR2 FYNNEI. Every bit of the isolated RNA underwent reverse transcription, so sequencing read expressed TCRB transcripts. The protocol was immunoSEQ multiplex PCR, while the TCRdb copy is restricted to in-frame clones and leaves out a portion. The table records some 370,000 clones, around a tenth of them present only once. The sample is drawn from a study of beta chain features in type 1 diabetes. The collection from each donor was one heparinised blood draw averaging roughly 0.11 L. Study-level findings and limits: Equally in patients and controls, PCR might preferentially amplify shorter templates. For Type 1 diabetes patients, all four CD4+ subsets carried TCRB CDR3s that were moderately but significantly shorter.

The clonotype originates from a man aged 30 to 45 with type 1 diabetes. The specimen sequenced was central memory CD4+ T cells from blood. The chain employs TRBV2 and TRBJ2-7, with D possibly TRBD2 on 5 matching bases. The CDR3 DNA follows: TGTGCCACTCGTTGGGAGCGTAGCTCCTACGAGCAGTACTTC. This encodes CATRWERSSYEQYF.